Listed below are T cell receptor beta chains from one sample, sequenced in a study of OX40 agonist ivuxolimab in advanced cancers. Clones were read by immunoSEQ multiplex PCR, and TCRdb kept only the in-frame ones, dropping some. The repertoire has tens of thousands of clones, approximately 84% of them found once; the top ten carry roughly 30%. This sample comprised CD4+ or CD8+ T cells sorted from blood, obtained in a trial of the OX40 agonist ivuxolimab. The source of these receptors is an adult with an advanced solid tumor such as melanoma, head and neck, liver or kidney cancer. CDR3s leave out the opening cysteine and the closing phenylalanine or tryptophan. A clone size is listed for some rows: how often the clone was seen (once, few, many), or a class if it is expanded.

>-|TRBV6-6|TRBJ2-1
ASSQHTGRALDEQF
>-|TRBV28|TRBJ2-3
ASSPPAARATDTQY
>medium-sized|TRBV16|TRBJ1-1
ASSPSGGMNTEAF
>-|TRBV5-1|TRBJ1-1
ASSLLGQGNTEAF
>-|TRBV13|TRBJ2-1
ASSPLVEQF
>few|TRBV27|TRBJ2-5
ASSPTVQETQY
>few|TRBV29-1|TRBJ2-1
SVEFGSGGAGEQF
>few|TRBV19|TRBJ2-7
ASSTDSFSYEQY
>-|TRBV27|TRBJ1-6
ASGRTNSPLH
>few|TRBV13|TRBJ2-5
ASSLMDGLYQETQY
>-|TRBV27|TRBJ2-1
ASSKGQYNEQF
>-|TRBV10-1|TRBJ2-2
AAGPDTGELF
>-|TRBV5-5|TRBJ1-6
ASSPPGQGANSPLH
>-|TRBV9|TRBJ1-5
ASSVGGNSNQPQH
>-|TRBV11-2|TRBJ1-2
ASSLGGIRGYT
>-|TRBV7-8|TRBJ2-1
ASSLPAPGGLYNEQF
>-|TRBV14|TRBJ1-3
ASSQASFGGNTIY
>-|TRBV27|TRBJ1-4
ASSPGTFATNEKLF
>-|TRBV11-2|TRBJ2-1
ASSFSGNEQF
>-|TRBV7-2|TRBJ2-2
ASSLAGPGELF
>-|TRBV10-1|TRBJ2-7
ASSEIPPGAESYEQY
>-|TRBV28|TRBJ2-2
ASSLTHRGSNTGELF
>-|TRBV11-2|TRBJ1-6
ASSPDQGSSPLH
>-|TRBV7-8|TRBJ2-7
ASSLPGQGTYEQY
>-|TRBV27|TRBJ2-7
ASSLSPGSEQY
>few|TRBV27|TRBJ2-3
ASSAPTATDTQY
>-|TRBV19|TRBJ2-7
ASSIGTASYEQY
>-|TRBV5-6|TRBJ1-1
ASSEGTEAF
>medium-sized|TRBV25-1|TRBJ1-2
ASRRGGGYT
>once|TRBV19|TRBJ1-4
ASSVTTGGEKLF
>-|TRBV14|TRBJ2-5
ASSQDTRGGETQY
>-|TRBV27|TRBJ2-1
ASSALLAGGRGYNEQF
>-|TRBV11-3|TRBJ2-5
ASSSRATMVNQY
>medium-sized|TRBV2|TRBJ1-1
ASNEETGFPEAF
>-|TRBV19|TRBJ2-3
ASSRGQGEVDTQY
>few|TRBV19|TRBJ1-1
ETTGPGTEAF
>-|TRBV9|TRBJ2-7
ASSVGDLSYEQY
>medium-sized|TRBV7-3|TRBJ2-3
ASSYGLAGGFTDTQY
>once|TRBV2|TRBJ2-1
ASSEWAGGYNEQF
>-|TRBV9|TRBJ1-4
ASSPRGGLGEKLF
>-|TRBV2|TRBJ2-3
ASRWGARDTQY
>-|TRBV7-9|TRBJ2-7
ASSLDRGDEQY
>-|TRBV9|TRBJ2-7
ASSGGDGAYEQY
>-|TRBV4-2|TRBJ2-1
ASSQEGGASTNEQF
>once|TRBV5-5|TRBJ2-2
ASSDRVLPNTGELF
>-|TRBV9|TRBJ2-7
ASSVVGDRGYEQY
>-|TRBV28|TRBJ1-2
ASSLSPPPTSRGYT
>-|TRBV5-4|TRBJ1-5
ASSKGGGRVNQPQH
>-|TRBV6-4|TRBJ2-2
ASSDRDTGELF
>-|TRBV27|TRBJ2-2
ASSLGGTGELF
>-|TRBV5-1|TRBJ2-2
ASSSPSGRVTGELF
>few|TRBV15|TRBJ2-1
ATSRERDSYNEQF
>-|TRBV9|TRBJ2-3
ASSPLTWDGSSRADTQY